A selection of T cell receptor beta chains follows, all from one sample in a study of OX40 agonist ivuxolimab in advanced cancers. Produced via immunoSEQ multiplex PCR; TCRdb's table is partial and in-frame only. There are 65,000 to 90,000 clones in the sample; approximately 85% occur only once, and around 5.1% lies in the top ten. The input for sequencing was CD4+ or CD8+ T cells sorted from blood, taken in a trial of the OX40 agonist ivuxolimab. Receptor source: an adult with an advanced solid tumor such as melanoma, head and neck, liver or kidney cancer. Both conserved end residues are part of each CDR3. The D gene is left open where the match is weak. A row's size may be missing; if present it is once, few, many or a size class.

TRBV5-6,TRBJ1-1,-,-,TGTGCCAGCAGCATACAAAACACTGAAGCTTTCTTT,CASSIQNTEAFF
TRBV6-5,TRBJ2-3,-,-,TGTGCCAGCAGTTACGGGCTAGTCTGCACAGATACGCAGTATTTT,CASSYGLVCTDTQYF
TRBV6-5,TRBJ1-4,-,-,TGTGCCAGCAGTTATACACGGAATGAAAAACTGTTTTTT,CASSYTRNEKLFF
TRBV11-2,TRBJ2-1,-,-,TGTGCCAGCAGCCAGGGATCCGGCTACAATGAGCAGTTCTTC,CASSQGSGYNEQFF
TRBV5-1,TRBJ2-3,-,-,TGCGCCAGCAGCTTGGCTAGCTGGGGCACAGATACGCAGTATTTT,CASSLASWGTDTQYF
TRBV6-1,TRBJ1-2,-,-,TGTGCCAGCAGTGAATCTGACTATGGCTACACCTTC,CASSESDYGYTF
TRBV2,TRBJ2-4,TRBD2,-,TGTGCCAGCAGTGAAACCCCTAGCGGGGGGGCTCTAGCCAAAAACATTCAGTACTTC,CASSETPSGGALAKNIQYF
TRBV5-8,TRBJ1-5,-,-,TGTGCCAGCAGCTTGGCCGGGAATAGCAATCAGCCCCAGCATTTT,CASSLAGNSNQPQHF
TRBV30,TRBJ2-1,TRBD1,-,TGTGCCTGGAGTGAGACAGGGGCTGGGCAGTTCTTC,CAWSETGAGQFF
TRBV7-9,TRBJ2-7,TRBD2,once,TGTGCCAGCAGCCCCACTAGCGGGAGTCCCTCCTACGAGCAGTACTTC,CASSPTSGSPSYEQYF
TRBV5-5,TRBJ1-1,TRBD1,-,TGTGCCTCCCGGGACAGGGGCCAGAACACTGAAGCTTTCTTT,CASRDRGQNTEAFF
TRBV5-1,TRBJ1-2,-,once,TGCGCCAGCAGCTTGGTTTCAGGGGCCTATGGCTACACCTTC,CASSLVSGAYGYTF